This T cell receptor beta chain emerged from a study of blood T cells in healthy people across ages. The CDR3 loop spans 12 amino acids. In germline, CDR1 is MDHEN, CDR2 SYDVKM. Combining a sample-barcoded 5' primer with a J-beta primer mix, a second PCR ran for roughly 7 to 11 cycles. TCRdb independently ran MiXCR on the 5' RACE reads; one entry per CDR3 protein. The table lists approximately 730,000 distinct CDR3 sequences, roughly 50% of them singletons. Points on this clonotype: Its target is unknown. A read error may account for a junction end that differs from germline.

Study-level results: Estimated diversity that came from one million T cells was considered an underestimate.

The sample consisted of blood. This clonotype was obtained from a man older than 75 in good health. This rearrangement joins TRBV28 to TRBJ2-7; 7 bases match TRBD1. The CDR3 protein is CASRTGSYKQYF. The DNA of the CDR3 is TGTGCCAGCAGGACAGGGTCCTACAAGCAGTACTTC.